These 29 T cell receptor beta chains originate from one sample sequenced in a study of CD8 T cells in Susac syndrome. A quantity of roughly 0.5 to 1 ug RNA underwent reverse transcription using random hexamers. Via MiXCR, TCRdb re-called the immunoSEQ multiplex PCR reads, giving one row per CDR3 protein. The table includes 150,000 to 180,000 distinct CDR3 sequences, roughly 95% detected once. The sequenced sample was CD8+ T cells from PBMCs. The receptors come from a human donor with multiple sclerosis.

This clonotype was found once. The V call is TRBV29-1, the J call TRBJ1-2; no reliable D call. From germline, CDR1 is SQVTM and CDR2 ANQGSEA. Trimming took off 5 bases at V and 8 bases at J, with 12 bases between the two ends. The CDR3 runs 11 residues. The CDR3 loop reads CSVPTRGGYTF. The CDR3 nucleotides are TGCAGCGTTCCCACCCGGGGAGGCTACACCTTC.

V and J are TRBV28 and TRBJ1-2; D gene uncertain. V was shortened by 6 bases and J by 0 bases, with 8 bases between the two germline ends. The CDR3 is 13 amino acids. Per the germline V gene, CDR1 is MDHEN and CDR2 is SYDVKM. The CDR3 here is CASSPTPNYGYTF. The CDR3 DNA sequence: TGTGCCAGCAGCCCGACGCCTAACTATGGCTACACCTTC.

This rearrangement joins TRBV30 to TRBJ2-3; TRBD1 matches 8 bases. V trimming: 2 bases; J trimming: 0 bases; junction bases outside the gene matches: 4. Germline V gene lookup returns CDR1 GTSNPN and CDR2 SVGIG (reference sequence). The CDR3 runs 15 residues. In DNA, the CDR3 is TGTGCCTGGAGTTCGACAGGGGCAAGCACAGATACGCAGTATTTT. This encodes CAWSSTGASTDTQYF.

The chain links TRBV5-4 to TRBJ2-7; D is unresolved. V lost 1 base to trimming and J lost 1 base, with 12 bases between them. The CDR3 has 15 amino acids. Germline values: CDR1 SGHNT, CDR2 YYREEE (reference sequence). The CDR3 sequence is CASSLRAGSSYEQYV. DNA for the CDR3: TGTGCCAGCAGCTTGCGGGCAGGCTCTTCCTACGAGCAGTACGTC.

CDR3 sequence (DNA): TGTGCCAGCAGCTGGGGGGACAGAAAATATGGCTACACCTTC. Its translation: CASSWGDRKYGYTF. This chain links TRBV7-9 with TRBJ1-2; 7 bases fit TRBD1. Germline V gene lookup returns CDR1 SEHNR and CDR2 FQNEAQ (reference sequence). The CDR3 has 14 amino acids. J gave up 5 bases and V 4 bases, and 7 bases lay outside the gene matches.

The rearrangement links TRBV12-3 or TRBV12-4 to TRBJ2-3, with D perhaps given as TRBD1 or TRBD2 (5 bases each). The CDR3 is 15 amino acids. The V gene lost 6 bases and the J gene lost 0 bases, with 13 bases spanning the gap. This chain's CDR3 is CASSPGASSTDTQYF. The CDR3 bases are TGTGCCAGCAGCCCCGGGGCGTCGAGCACAGATACGCAGTATTTT.

V and J are TRBV20-1 and TRBJ1-2, with D unclear. The V end was cut by 5 bases, the J end by 3 bases, with 16 bases between. Germline V gene lookup returns CDR1 DFQATT and CDR2 SNEGSKA (reference sequence). The CDR3 has 14 residues. The CDR3 region is CSASPESYYYGYTF. In DNA, the CDR3 is TGCAGTGCTTCACCGGAGTCTTATTACTATGGCTACACCTTC.

The gene calls are TRBV29-1 and TRBJ2-7; the D gene is possibly TRBD1 (5 bases). Germline CDR1 is SQVTM and CDR2 is ANQGSEA. The CDR3 consists of 11 residues. V lost 3 bases to trimming and J lost 5 bases, with 8 bases between them. Here the CDR3 DNA reads TGCAGCGTTGAGGCAGGGAACGAGCAGTACGTC. As protein: CSVEAGNEQYV.

V is TRBV7-8 and J is TRBJ1-5, with TRBD1 matching over 10 bases. CDR3 size: 19 residues. V lost 2 bases and J lost 5; bases outside the gene matches: 15. CDR1 is SGHVS, CDR2 FQNEAQ, per germline. In nucleotides, the CDR3 is TGTGCCAGCAGCTTAACCGACAGGGGGCAAGACTTGTGGGATCAGCCCCAGCATTTT. Residues: CASSLTDRGQDLWDQPQHF.

V is TRBV5-6 and J is TRBJ2-1, with D possibly matching TRBD1 (7 bases). The germline V gene has CDR1 SGHDT and CDR2 YYEEEE. The CDR3 loop spans 14 amino acids. Trimming shortened V by 0 bases and J by 9 bases, and 13 bases separated the two germline ends. CDR3 loop: CASSLGPGGREQFF. The DNA of the CDR3 is TGTGCCAGCAGCTTGGGCCCAGGGGGGCGTGAGCAGTTCTTC. Looking up the rest from reference TRBV5-6 and TRBJ2-1 gives the full variable domain: DAGVTQSPTHLIKTRGQQVTLRCSPKSGHDTVSWYQQALGQGPQFIFQYYEEEERQRGNFPDRFSGHQFPNYSSELNVNALLLGDSALYLCASSLGPGGREQFFGPGTRLTVL.

CDR3 amino acids: CASSRTLAGDTQYF. CDR3 DNA: TGCGCCAGCAGTAGAACCTTGGCGGGGGATACGCAGTATTTT. V and J are TRBV4-1 and TRBJ2-3; D perhaps matches TRBD2 (6 bases). The CDR3 has 14 amino acids. Germline V lookup: CDR1 MGHRA, CDR2 YSYEKL. The V end was cut by 6 bases, the J end by 6 bases, with 16 bases between.

This sequence joins TRBV28 and TRBJ1-1; no clear D gene. CDR1 and CDR2 (germline): MDHEN, SYDVKM. The CDR3 is made up of 11 amino acids. Trimming took 10 bases from V and 6 from J, leaving 12 bases between them. The CDR3 region is CATAVRPEAFF. DNA for the CDR3: TGTGCCACCGCCGTCCGACCTGAAGCTTTCTTT.

V and J are TRBV30 and TRBJ1-1; D possibly corresponds to TRBD1 (5 bases). V lost 1 base to trimming and J lost 0 bases, with 15 bases between them. This CDR3 region has 16 residues. Germline V gene data show CDR1 as GTSNPN and CDR2 as SVGIG (reference sequence). The CDR3 DNA sequence: TGTGCCTGGAGTGCCCGGGACCCCTGGGTGAACACTGAAGCTTTCTTT. Translation gives CAWSARDPWVNTEAFF. Combining the CDR3 with reference TRBV30 and TRBJ1-1 gives the whole variable domain SQTIHQWPATLVQPVGSPLSLECTVEGTSNPNLYWYRQAAGRGLQLLFYSVGIGQISSEVPQNLSASRPQDRQFILSSKKLLLSDSGFYLCAWSARDPWVNTEAFFGQGTRLTVV.

V gene TRBV6-5 combines with J gene TRBJ2-5, with D uncertain. This CDR3 spans 15 amino acids. Trimming took 6 bases from V and 4 from J, leaving 18 bases between them. Germline CDR1 is MNHEY and CDR2 is SVGAGI. CDR3 DNA sequence: TGTGCCAGCAGCCTGCGGCGGATGACGACAGAGACCCAGTACTTC. This codes for CASSLRRMTTETQYF.

The chain has TRBV15 and TRBJ2-5; the D is unclear. The CDR3 covers 11 residues. V was clipped by 11 bases and J by 3 bases, with 10 bases between them. CDR1 LNHNV and CDR2 YYDKDF come from the germline V gene (reference sequence). CDR3 amino acids: CASGHKETQYF. As DNA, the CDR3 is TGTGCCTCCGGCCACAAAGAGACCCAGTACTTC.

The chain joins TRBV15 to TRBJ1-5; possibly TRBD1 for D (5 bases). V lost 0 bases to trimming and J lost 4 bases, with 10 bases between them. The germline CDR1 and CDR2 sequences are LNHNV and YYDKDF (reference sequence). The CDR3 has 15 amino acids. The CDR3 loop reads CATSRDPGWNQPQHF. The CDR3 region has the DNA TGTGCCACCAGCAGAGACCCAGGGTGGAATCAGCCCCAGCATTTT.

The CDR3 nucleotides are TGTGCCAGCAGCGACCGGGATCGGTCCAAGTTCGCCTACGAGCAGTACGTC. Residues: CASSDRDRSKFAYEQYV. The V call is TRBV5-6, the J call TRBJ2-7, with D maybe TRBD2 (5 bases). This CDR3 is built from 17 residues. V lost 4 bases to trimming and J lost 2 bases, with 22 bases between them. Germline values: CDR1 SGHDT, CDR2 YYEEEE.

This clonotype has only one observation. The CDR3 bases are TGTGCCAGCAGCGCTCGGACAGGGGGCTACGAGCAGTACTTC. The encoded protein is CASSARTGGYEQYF. The V call is TRBV9, the J call TRBJ2-7; 10 nucleotides align to TRBD1. Germline loops: CDR1 SGDLS, CDR2 YYNGEE. CDR3 length equals 14 residues. Germline trimming cut 3 bases from V and 3 bases from J; bases unmatched to any gene: 3.

The CDR3 region is CASSTLAGFYNEQFF. For the CDR3, the DNA is TGTGCCAGCAGTACACTAGCGGGGTTCTACAATGAGCAGTTCTTC. The rearrangement joins TRBV9 to TRBJ2-1, with 10 positions matching TRBD2. Germline loops: CDR1 SGDLS, CDR2 YYNGEE. This CDR3 has 15 residues. Trimming took 5 bases from V and 3 from J; bases not matched to a gene: 5.

The genes are TRBV6-2 or TRBV6-3 and TRBJ2-7; D is perhaps TRBD1 or TRBD2 (5 bases each). CDR1 and CDR2 from the germline V gene are MNHEY and SVGEGT. V lost 2 bases and J 2 bases, leaving 10 bases between the germline ends. The CDR3 spans 14 residues. CDR3 in DNA: TGTGCCAGCAGTTACGGGACCCGAACCTACGAGCAGTACGTC. This codes for CASSYGTRTYEQYV.

This chain uses TRBV27 with TRBJ1-1; D unresolved. This CDR3 contains 14 residues. V lost 0 bases and J 2 bases, leaving 7 bases between the germline ends. Germline assignment: CDR1 MNHEY and CDR2 SMNVEV (reference sequence). As DNA, the CDR3 is TGTGCCAGCAGTTTATCGGGCACTAACACTGAAGCTTTCTTT. Protein product: CASSLSGTNTEAFF.

The CDR3 DNA sequence: TGCAGCGCCGGAACGGGGAATGAGCAGTTCTTC. It is translated as CSAGTGNEQFF. This sequence joins TRBV29-1 and TRBJ2-1; TRBD2 might be the D (5 bases). Germline assignment: CDR1 SQVTM and CDR2 ANQGSEA. V lost 7 bases and J lost 7, with 11 bases in between. This CDR3 contains 11 residues.

The J gene is TRBJ1-1, the V gene TRBV9, with a possible D match to TRBD1 (6 bases). V lost 3 bases and J 1 base, leaving 10 bases between the germline ends. CDR1 SGDLS and CDR2 YYNGEE come from the germline V gene. The CDR3 runs to 14 residues. CDR3 loop: CASSEGEANTEAFF. CDR3 in DNA: TGTGCCAGCAGCGAGGGGGAGGCGAACACTGAAGCTTTCTTT.

The chain has TRBV30 and TRBJ1-4, with 8 bases lining up with TRBD1. Trimming cost V 2 bases and J 6 bases; bases outside gene matches: 8. CDR3 length equals 15 residues. Germline V gene data show CDR1 as GTSNPN and CDR2 as SVGIG (reference sequence). The CDR3 sequence is CAWSIGTGTDEKLFF. The CDR3 DNA follows: TGTGCCTGGAGTATTGGGACAGGAACAGATGAAAAACTGTTTTTT.

This clonotype was observed once. The J gene is TRBJ1-2, the V gene TRBV30; TRBD1 is a possible D gene (5 bases). Deletions cut 2 bases from V and 2 bases from J, with 9 bases between. This CDR3 is 13 amino acids long. CDR1 is GTSNPN and CDR2 is SVGIG in the germline V gene (reference sequence). The CDR3 protein is CAWSQRQNYGYTF. The CDR3 DNA sequence: TGTGCCTGGAGTCAGCGACAGAACTATGGCTACACCTTC.

The chain joins TRBV3-1 to TRBJ2-1; no reliable D call. Trimming took 1 base from V and 2 from J, leaving 15 bases between them. The CDR3 is made up of 17 amino acids. CDR1 is LGHDT and CDR2 is YNNKEL in the germline V gene (reference sequence). The CDR3 bases are TGTGCCAGCAGCCAAGGTGGGTTGAGAGCAACCTACAATGAGCAGTTCTTC. This gives the protein CASSQGGLRATYNEQFF.

The rearrangement uses TRBV29-1 and TRBJ1-2; unclear D gene. CDR1 is SQVTM and CDR2 is ANQGSEA in the germline V gene. V lost 6 bases, J lost 8 bases, and 16 bases lay in between. The CDR3 consists of 12 residues. The CDR3 sequence is CSVVAWEGGYTF. CDR3 nucleotide sequence: TGCAGCGTGGTGGCATGGGAAGGGGGCTACACCTTC.

The rearrangement links TRBV29-1 to TRBJ2-1, with D possibly called TRBD1 or TRBD2 (5 bases each). The CDR3 loop spans 13 amino acids. The V gene's germline CDR1 is SQVTM and CDR2 ANQGSEA. Trimming removed 7 bases at V and 8 bases at J, with 18 bases between. CDR3 bases: TGCAGCGAAAGCAGGGACGTGATAGATGAGCAGTTCTTC. It codes for CSESRDVIDEQFF.

The chain uses TRBV4-1 and TRBJ1-6; 8 positions match TRBD1. Germline V gene sequence: CDR1 MGHRA, CDR2 YSYEKL. V lost 1 base, J lost 7 bases, and 9 bases stayed unmatched. CDR3 length: 17 amino acids. CDR3 region: CASSQGSRGQVNSPLHF. DNA of the CDR3: TGCGCCAGCAGCCAAGGCAGCCGGGGACAGGTGAATTCACCCCTCCACTTT.